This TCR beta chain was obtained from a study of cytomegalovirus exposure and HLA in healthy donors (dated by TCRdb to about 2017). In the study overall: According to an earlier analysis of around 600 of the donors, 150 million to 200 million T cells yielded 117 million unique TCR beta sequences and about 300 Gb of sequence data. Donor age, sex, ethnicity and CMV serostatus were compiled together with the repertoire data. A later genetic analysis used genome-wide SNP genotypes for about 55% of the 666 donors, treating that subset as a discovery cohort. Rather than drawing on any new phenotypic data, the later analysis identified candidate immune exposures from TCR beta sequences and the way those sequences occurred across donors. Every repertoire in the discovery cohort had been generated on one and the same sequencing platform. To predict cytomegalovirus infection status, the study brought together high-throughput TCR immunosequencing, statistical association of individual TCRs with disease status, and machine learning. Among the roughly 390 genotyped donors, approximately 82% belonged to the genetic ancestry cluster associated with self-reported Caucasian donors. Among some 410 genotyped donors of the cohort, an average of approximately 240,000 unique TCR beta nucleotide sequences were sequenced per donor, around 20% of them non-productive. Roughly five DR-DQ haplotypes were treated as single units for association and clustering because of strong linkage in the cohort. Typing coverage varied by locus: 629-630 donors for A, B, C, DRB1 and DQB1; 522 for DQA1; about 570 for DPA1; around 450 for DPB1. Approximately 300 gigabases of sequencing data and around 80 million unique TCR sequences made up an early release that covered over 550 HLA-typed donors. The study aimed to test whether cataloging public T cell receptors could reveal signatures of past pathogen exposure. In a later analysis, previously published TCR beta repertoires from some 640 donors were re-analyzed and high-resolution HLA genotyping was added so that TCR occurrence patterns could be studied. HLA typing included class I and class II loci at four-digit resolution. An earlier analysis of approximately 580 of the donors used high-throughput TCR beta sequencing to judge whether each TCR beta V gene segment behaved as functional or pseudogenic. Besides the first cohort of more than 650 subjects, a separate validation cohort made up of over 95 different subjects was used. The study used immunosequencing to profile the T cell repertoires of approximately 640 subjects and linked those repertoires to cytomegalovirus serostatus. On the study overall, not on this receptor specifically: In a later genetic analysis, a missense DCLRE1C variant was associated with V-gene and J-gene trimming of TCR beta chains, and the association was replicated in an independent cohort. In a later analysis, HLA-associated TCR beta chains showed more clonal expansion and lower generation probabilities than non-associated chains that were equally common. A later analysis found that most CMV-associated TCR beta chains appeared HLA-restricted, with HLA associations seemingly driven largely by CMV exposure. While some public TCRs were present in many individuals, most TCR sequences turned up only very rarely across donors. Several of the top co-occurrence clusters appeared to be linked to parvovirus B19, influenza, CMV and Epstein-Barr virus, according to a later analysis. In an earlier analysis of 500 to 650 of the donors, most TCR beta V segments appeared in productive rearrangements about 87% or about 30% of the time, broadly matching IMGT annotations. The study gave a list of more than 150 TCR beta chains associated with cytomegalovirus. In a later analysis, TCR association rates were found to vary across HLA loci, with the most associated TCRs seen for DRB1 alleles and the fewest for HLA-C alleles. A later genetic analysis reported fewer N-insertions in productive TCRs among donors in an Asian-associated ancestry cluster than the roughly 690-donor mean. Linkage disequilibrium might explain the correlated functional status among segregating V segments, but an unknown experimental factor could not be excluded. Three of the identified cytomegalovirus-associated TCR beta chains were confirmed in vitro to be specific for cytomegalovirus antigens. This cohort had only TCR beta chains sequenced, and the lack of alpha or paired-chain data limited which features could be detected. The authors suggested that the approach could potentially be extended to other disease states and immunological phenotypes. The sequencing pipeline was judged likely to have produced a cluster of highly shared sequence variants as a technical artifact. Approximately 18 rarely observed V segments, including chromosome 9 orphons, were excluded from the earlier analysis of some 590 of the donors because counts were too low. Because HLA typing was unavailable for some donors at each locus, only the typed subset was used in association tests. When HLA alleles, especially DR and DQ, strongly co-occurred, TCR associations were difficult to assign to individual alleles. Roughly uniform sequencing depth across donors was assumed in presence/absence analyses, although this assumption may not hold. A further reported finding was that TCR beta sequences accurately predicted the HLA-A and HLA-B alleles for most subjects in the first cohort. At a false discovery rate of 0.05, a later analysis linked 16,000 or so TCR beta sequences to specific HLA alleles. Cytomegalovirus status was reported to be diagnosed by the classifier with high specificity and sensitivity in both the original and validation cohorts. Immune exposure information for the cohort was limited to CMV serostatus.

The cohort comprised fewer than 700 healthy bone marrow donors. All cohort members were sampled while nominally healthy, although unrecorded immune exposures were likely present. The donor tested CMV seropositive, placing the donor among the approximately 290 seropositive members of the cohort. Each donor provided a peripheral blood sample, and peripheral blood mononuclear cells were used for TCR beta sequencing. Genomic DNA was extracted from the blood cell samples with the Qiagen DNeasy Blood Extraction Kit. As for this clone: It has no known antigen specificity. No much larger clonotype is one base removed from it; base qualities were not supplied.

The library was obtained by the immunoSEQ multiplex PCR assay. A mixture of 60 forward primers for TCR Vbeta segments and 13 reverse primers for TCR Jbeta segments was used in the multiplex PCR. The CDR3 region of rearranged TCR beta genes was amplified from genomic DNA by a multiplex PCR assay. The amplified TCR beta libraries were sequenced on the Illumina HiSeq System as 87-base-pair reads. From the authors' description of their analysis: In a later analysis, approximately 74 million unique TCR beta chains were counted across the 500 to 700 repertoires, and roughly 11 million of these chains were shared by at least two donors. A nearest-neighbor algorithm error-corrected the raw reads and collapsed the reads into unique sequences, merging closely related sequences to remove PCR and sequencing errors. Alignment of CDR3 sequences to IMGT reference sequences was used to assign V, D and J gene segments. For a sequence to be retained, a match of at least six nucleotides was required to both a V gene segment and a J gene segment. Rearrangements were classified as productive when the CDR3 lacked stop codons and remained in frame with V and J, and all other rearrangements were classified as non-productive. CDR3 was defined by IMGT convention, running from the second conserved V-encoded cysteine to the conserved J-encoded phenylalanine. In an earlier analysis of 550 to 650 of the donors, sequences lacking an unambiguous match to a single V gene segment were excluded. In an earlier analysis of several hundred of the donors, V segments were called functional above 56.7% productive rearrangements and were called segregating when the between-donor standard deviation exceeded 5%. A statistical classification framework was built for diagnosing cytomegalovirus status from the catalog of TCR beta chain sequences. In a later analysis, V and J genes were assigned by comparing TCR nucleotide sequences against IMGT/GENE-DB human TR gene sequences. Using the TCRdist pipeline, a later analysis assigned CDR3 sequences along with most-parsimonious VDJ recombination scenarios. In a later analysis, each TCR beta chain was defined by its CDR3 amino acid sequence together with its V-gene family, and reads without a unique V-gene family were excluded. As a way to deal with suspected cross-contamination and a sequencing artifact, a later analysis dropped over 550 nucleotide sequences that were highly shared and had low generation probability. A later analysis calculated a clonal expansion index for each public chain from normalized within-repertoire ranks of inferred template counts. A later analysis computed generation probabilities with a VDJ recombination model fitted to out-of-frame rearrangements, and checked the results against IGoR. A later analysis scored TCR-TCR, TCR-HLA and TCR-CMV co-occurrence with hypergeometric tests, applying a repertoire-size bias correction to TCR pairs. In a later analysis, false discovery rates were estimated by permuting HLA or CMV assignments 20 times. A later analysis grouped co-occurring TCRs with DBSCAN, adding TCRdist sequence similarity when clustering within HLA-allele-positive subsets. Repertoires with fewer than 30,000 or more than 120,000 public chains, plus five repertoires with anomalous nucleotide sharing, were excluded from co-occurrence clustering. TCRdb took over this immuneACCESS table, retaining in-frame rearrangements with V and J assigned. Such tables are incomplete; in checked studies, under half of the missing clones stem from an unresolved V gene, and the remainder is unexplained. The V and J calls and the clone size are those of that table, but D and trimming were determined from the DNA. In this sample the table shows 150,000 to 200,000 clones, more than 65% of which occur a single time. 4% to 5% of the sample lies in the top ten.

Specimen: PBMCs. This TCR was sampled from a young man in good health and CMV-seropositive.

This receptor has the CDR3 CAISGSGGADTQYF. The nucleotide sequence reads as follows: TGTGCCATCAGTGGTTCGGGAGGAGCAGATACGCAGTATTTT. The chain was built from TRBV10-3 and TRBJ2-3; 7 central nucleotides agree with TRBD2. Ends trimmed: V by 4 bases, J by 4 bases; bases unmatched to a gene: 5. The germline V gene yields ENHRY for CDR1 and SYGVKD for CDR2. The CDR3 measures 14 amino acids from cysteine to phenylalanine. Only the CDR3 DNA is retained, 42 bases long and in frame from the first base.